These 5 T cell receptor beta chains were all obtained from the same sample, sequenced in a study of blood T cell repertoires in COVID-19. The method was immunoSEQ multiplex PCR; TCRdb's version includes in-frame clones alone and lacks a portion of them. The sample shows around 280,000 clones, approximately 89% of them seen only once. Sequenced material: peripheral blood. The receptor source for this set is a woman in her 30s with COVID-19, enrolled during active disease.

V usage is TRBV14 and J usage is TRBJ2-5, with D possibly being TRBD2 (6 bases). Germline CDR1 and CDR2: SGHDN and FVKESK. This CDR3 region has 16 residues. The ends were cut back, 0 bases at V and 4 bases at J, with 15 bases in the middle. The CDR3 nucleotides are TGTGCCAGCAGCCAAGATATGTGGGAGGCCCGAGAGACCCAGTACTTC. This translates into CASSQDMWEARETQYF.

The genes are TRBV6-1 and TRBJ1-1; tentative D call: TRBD1 (5 bases). The germline V and J ends were trimmed by 4 bases and 0 bases, with 24 bases remaining between them. CDR3 length: 19 amino acids. The V gene's germline CDR1 is MNHNS and CDR2 SASEGT. CDR3 DNA sequence: TGTGCCAGCAGTGGCCGCCCGGGACTGGACCTTTTCATGAACACTGAAGCTTTCTTT. As protein: CASSGRPGLDLFMNTEAFF.

This chain joins TRBV7-8 and TRBJ2-1; D is possibly TRBD2 (6 bases). V was cut by 1 base and J by 4 bases, with 17 bases left in between. The germline V gene encodes CDR1 SGHVS and CDR2 FQNEAQ. The CDR3 is 17 amino acids. CDR3 in DNA: TGTGCCAGCAGCTTAGAGGAGCGGGCGACGGATTACAATGAGCAGTTCTTC. Translation gives CASSLEERATDYNEQFF.

The chain couples TRBV27 to TRBJ2-5, with 9 bases fitting TRBD2. V lost 7 bases and J lost 4; bases outside the gene matches: 10. Germline assignment: CDR1 MNHEY and CDR2 SMNVEV (reference sequence). The CDR3 contains 15 residues. The CDR3 DNA reads as TGTGCCAGCACTCGTAGCGGGGGAGGGGGAGAGACCCAGTACTTC. Its protein product is CASTRSGGGGETQYF.

This clone was observed a handful of times. This sequence joins TRBV15 and TRBJ2-5; 12 bases are a match to TRBD2. This CDR3 region has 20 residues. The V and J ends lost 1 base and 4 bases, in that order; junction bases with no gene match: 16. In germline, CDR1 is LNHNV, CDR2 YYDKDF (reference sequence). CDR3 DNA sequence: TGTGCCACCAGCAGAGCTCGGACTAGCGGGACTCACGGGGTGTTAGAGACCCAGTACTTC. Its translation: CATSRARTSGTHGVLETQYF.